This T cell receptor beta chain was sequenced for a study of blood T cell repertoires in COVID-19. In the study overall: The study drew acute and convalescent COVID-19 samples from the United States, Italy and Spain. PBMCs, B-cell-depleted T cells, or T cells provided the cDNA or gDNA that made up the material.

Authors' data handling: The assay estimated nucleated cells by amplifying reference gene primers. The assay was immunoSEQ multiplex PCR, and TCRdb's table has in-frame clones only and misses some. V, J and clone size reflect that table, while D and trimming were determined from the DNA. The table includes 35,000 to 50,000 clones, 80% to 95% detected once. Input material: peripheral blood. This sequence was found in a man between 50 and 59 years old with active COVID-19.

The CDR3 is CASSRNGRLQETQYF. The CDR3 coding sequence is TGTGCCAGCAGCAGAAATGGCAGGTTACAAGAGACCCAGTACTTC. The chain joins TRBV6-5 to TRBJ2-5; D remains ambiguous. V was clipped by 6 bases and J by 2 bases, with 16 bases between them. Germline CDR1 is MNHEY and CDR2 is SVGAGI. The CDR3 is 15 amino acids.